These 30 T cell receptor beta chains originate from one sample sequenced in a study of OX40 agonist ivuxolimab in advanced cancers. Sequencing was performed with immunoSEQ multiplex PCR; in TCRdb, only in-frame clones are kept and a portion is missing. Here the sample spans some 70,000 clones, roughly four fifths being singletons. This specimen was CD4+ or CD8+ T cells sorted from blood, taken in a trial of the OX40 agonist ivuxolimab. The receptors shown here come from an adult with an advanced solid tumor such as melanoma, head and neck, liver or kidney cancer.

The rearrangement joins TRBV19 to TRBJ1-4; no firm D call. V was pared by 3 bases and J by 5 bases, with 13 bases between. This CDR3 has 15 residues. The V gene's germline CDR1 is LNHDA and CDR2 SQIVND (reference sequence). CDR3 protein: CASSIPGFGNEKLFF. The DNA of the CDR3 is TGTGCCAGTAGTATTCCGGGGTTTGGAAATGAAAAACTGTTTTTT.

This rearrangement joins TRBV7-2 to TRBJ2-5; 7 bases agree with TRBD1. The trim removed 0 bases at V and 3 bases at J, leaving 1 base unmatched. The CDR3 consists of 14 residues. Germline-derived CDR1 and CDR2 are SGHTA and FQGNSA. CDR3 region: CASSLAGTEETQYF. The CDR3 bases are TGTGCCAGCAGCTTAGCGGGGACAGAAGAGACCCAGTACTTC.

This clone was found once. The rearrangement links TRBV7-6 to TRBJ2-4; 11 nucleotides match TRBD2. Unmatched junction bases numbered 6, after V lost 0 bases and J lost 8 bases. The V gene's germline CDR1 is SGHVS and CDR2 FNYEAQ. The CDR3 sequence is 16 residues long. CDR3 bases: TGTGCCAGCAGCTTAGCCGCTAGCGGGAGGTCATACATTCAGTACTTC. It translates to CASSLAASGRSYIQYF. The full variable domain, its missing parts supplied by reference TRBV7-6 and TRBJ2-4, is GAGVSQSPRYKVTKRGQDVALRCDPISGHVSLYWYRQALGQGPEFLTYFNYEAQQDKSGLPNDRFSAERPEGSISTLTIQRTEQRDSAMYRCASSLAASGRSYIQYFGAGTRLSVL.

V usage is TRBV18 and J usage is TRBJ1-1; D is ambiguous. The CDR3 is 13 amino acids. The germline CDR1 and CDR2 sequences are KGHSH and LQKENI. V was shortened by 3 bases and J by 7 bases, with 12 bases between the two germline ends. The CDR3 reads CASSPGAGGEAFF. CDR3 DNA: TGTGCCAGCTCACCTGGCGCGGGAGGTGAAGCTTTCTTT.

In its sample, this clone was seen once. The chain carries TRBV7-2 and TRBJ1-5; 10 bases line up with TRBD1. The ends lost 4 bases at V and 3 bases at J; junction bases unmatched: 6. The germline V gene encodes CDR1 SGHTA and CDR2 FQGNSA. The CDR3 sequence is 16 residues long. The chain's CDR3 is CASSSRQGAYNQPQHF. For the CDR3, the DNA is TGTGCCAGCAGCTCCAGACAGGGGGCGTACAATCAGCCCCAGCATTTT. The whole variable domain, filled in from reference TRBV7-2 and TRBJ1-5, reads GAGVSQSPSNKVTEKGKDVELRCDPISGHTALYWYRQSLGQGLEFLIYFQGNSAPDKSGLPSDRFSAERTGGSVSTLTIQRTQQEDSAVYLCASSSRQGAYNQPQHFGDGTRLSIL.

V and J are TRBV19 and TRBJ1-3; 11 nucleotides agree with TRBD1. Per germline, CDR1 LNHDA and CDR2 SQIVND (reference sequence). CDR3 length equals 17 residues. The V gene end was trimmed by 4 bases and the J gene end by 4 bases; junction bases not matched to a gene: 9. For the CDR3, the DNA is TGTGCCAGTAGTAAAACTGCCTGGACAGGGGGCGGAAACACCATATATTTT. This gives the protein CASSKTAWTGGGNTIYF.

The chain joins TRBV15 to TRBJ2-1, with TRBD1 as a possible D gene (5 bases). The CDR3 extends over 17 amino acids. Germline loops: CDR1 LNHNV, CDR2 YYDKDF (reference sequence). The V and J ends lost 3 bases and 0 bases respectively, with 15 bases between them. Here the CDR3 DNA reads TGTGCCACCAGCAGGGGGCGAAATCCCCTCTCCTACAATGAGCAGTTCTTC. Translated, it gives CATSRGRNPLSYNEQFF.

The chain is built from TRBV11-2 and TRBJ2-7, with D perhaps TRBD1 or TRBD2 (5 bases each). Germline V gene lookup returns CDR1 SGHAT and CDR2 FQNNGV. This CDR3 has 13 residues. Trimming took 6 bases from V and 7 from J, leaving 16 bases between them. DNA for the CDR3: TGTGCCAGCAGACGGGACCCTACTGGGGAGCAGTACTTC. Translated, it gives CASRRDPTGEQYF. The full variable domain, with the rest looked up from reference TRBV11-2 and TRBJ2-7, is EAGVAQSPRYKIIEKRQSVAFWCNPISGHATLYWYQQILGQGPKLLIQFQNNGVVDDSQLPKDRFSAERLKGVDSTLKIQPAKLEDSAVYLCASRRDPTGEQYFGPGTRLTVT.

The V call is TRBV11-3, the J call TRBJ2-5, with 16 positions matching TRBD2. This CDR3 has 18 amino acids. Trimming at V came to 4 bases and at J to 3 bases, leaving 8 bases not matched to a gene. Looked up from germline, CDR1 is SGHNT and CDR2 is YENEEA. The CDR3 nucleotides read TGTGCCAGCAGCTCGGGACTAGCGGGAGGGCCAGGGGAAGAGACCCAGTACTTC. Its translation: CASSSGLAGGPGEETQYF.

A single count supports this clone. The V call is TRBV5-4, the J call TRBJ1-2; possibly TRBD1 for D (6 bases). V lost 4 bases and J 8 bases, leaving 21 bases between the germline ends. The germline V gene has CDR1 SGHNT and CDR2 YYREEE (reference sequence). The CDR3 is made up of 15 amino acids. CDR3 amino acids: CASSPDPTGLSGYTF. The CDR3 DNA reads TGTGCCAGCAGCCCCGACCCGACAGGTCTTTCGGGCTACACCTTC.

This CDR3 is CASSLGAGNNEQFF. CDR3 coding DNA: TGTGCCAGCAGCTTAGGGGCGGGGAACAATGAGCAGTTCTTC. The chain couples TRBV11-3 to TRBJ2-1, with D perhaps TRBD2 (6 bases). This CDR3 has 14 residues. Germline V gene lookup returns CDR1 SGHNT and CDR2 YENEEA. V dropped 1 base and J dropped 5 bases, with 9 bases sitting between them.

This clone has a single count. The V gene is TRBV6-5, the J gene TRBJ1-4; D may be TRBD1 (5 bases). Germline V CDR1 and CDR2: MNHEY, SVGAGI. The V end was cut by 6 bases, the J end by 0 bases, with 11 bases between. The CDR3 is 15 residues long. The CDR3 nucleotides are TGTGCCAGCAGCCGACTGGGGGCAACTAATGAAAAACTGTTTTTT. Translation gives CASSRLGATNEKLFF.

This rearrangement joins TRBV6-1 to TRBJ2-2; 8 nucleotides match TRBD1. The CDR3 has 13 amino acids. Trimming at V came to 4 bases and at J to 6 bases, leaving 1 base not matched to a gene. Per the germline V gene, CDR1 is MNHNS and CDR2 is SASEGT. The CDR3 sequence is CASSGQGPGELFF. CDR3 sequence (DNA): TGTGCCAGCAGTGGACAGGGGCCCGGGGAGCTGTTTTTT.

The chain joins TRBV30 to TRBJ2-7; D is unresolved. Germline CDR1 and CDR2: GTSNPN and SVGIG (reference sequence). Trimming removed 2 bases at V and 6 bases at J, with 11 bases between. The CDR3 is made up of 12 amino acids. The CDR3 protein is CAWSRPPGEQYF. DNA of the CDR3: TGTGCCTGGAGTCGACCTCCAGGCGAGCAGTACTTC.

The chain has TRBV10-3 and TRBJ2-2; the D call may be TRBD1 or TRBD2 (5 bases each). V was trimmed by 8 bases and J by 5 bases, leaving 15 bases between them. This CDR3 is 14 amino acids long. Germline V gives CDR1 ENHRY, CDR2 SYGVKD. The CDR3 reads CAIGLGGGTGELFF. The CDR3, as DNA: TGTGCCATCGGCCTAGGTGGGGGAACCGGGGAGCTGTTTTTT.

The chain joins TRBV2 to TRBJ2-2; 10 bases are shared with TRBD2. The CDR3 extends over 18 amino acids. With 6 bases clipped from V and 4 bases from J, the junction kept 14 bases outside the gene matches. Per germline, CDR1 SNHLY and CDR2 FYNNEI. The CDR3 reads CASRADLLAGNSTGELFF. The CDR3 coding sequence is TGTGCCAGCAGGGCCGACTTACTAGCGGGAAATAGCACCGGGGAGCTGTTTTTT.

V and J are TRBV7-2 and TRBJ2-3, with 9 nucleotides matching TRBD1. Germline-derived CDR1 and CDR2 are SGHTA and FQGNSA. This CDR3 region has 16 residues. The trim removed 5 bases at V and 0 bases at J, leaving 6 bases unmatched. The CDR3 nucleotides are TGTGCCAGCAGCCCAAGACAGGGGGGCAGCACAGATACGCAGTATTTT. Its translation is CASSPRQGGSTDTQYF.

The chain is built from TRBV10-3 and TRBJ2-2; D ambiguous. The germline gives CDR1 ENHRY, CDR2 SYGVKD. This CDR3 spans 18 amino acids. V dropped 4 bases and J dropped 2 bases, with 20 bases sitting between them. The CDR3 DNA reads as TGTGCCATCAGTGGAAAATCGTCCTACCGGTTCAACACCGGGGAGCTGTTTTTT. Protein: CAISGKSSYRFNTGELFF.

The V call is TRBV27, the J call TRBJ1-2, with 10 bases matching TRBD1. The J segment lost 5 bases and the V segment lost 6 bases, leaving 9 bases of the junction unmatched. Per the germline V gene, CDR1 is MNHEY and CDR2 is SMNVEV (reference sequence). This CDR3 is built from 15 residues. The CDR3, as DNA: TGTGCCAGCAGATTTGGGGACAGGGGATTGTATGGCTACACCTTC. This sequence encodes CASRFGDRGLYGYTF.

V usage is TRBV30 and J usage is TRBJ1-2, with D possibly matching TRBD1 (6 bases). Trimming left V 0 bases short and J 5 bases short, with 7 bases between. CDR1 is GTSNPN and CDR2 is SVGIG in the germline V gene (reference sequence). The CDR3 has 12 residues. CDR3 in DNA: TGTGCCTGGAGTGTACAGGGTTATGGCTACACCTTC. This translates into CAWSVQGYGYTF.

The rearrangement uses TRBV27 and TRBJ2-1; the match to TRBD2 covers 9 bases. The CDR3 has 19 residues. Germline V gene sequence: CDR1 MNHEY, CDR2 SMNVEV (reference sequence). Trimming removed 0 bases from V and 4 bases from J; junction bases left unmatched: 13. CDR3 DNA: TGTGCCAGCAGTTTATCGGGACTTCGGCTAGCGGGAACTTACAATGAGCAGTTCTTC. This encodes CASSLSGLRLAGTYNEQFF.

V usage is TRBV10-3 and J usage is TRBJ1-4; tentatively, D is TRBD1 (5 bases). Trimming removed 9 bases at V and 5 bases at J, with 10 bases between. Germline V gene lookup returns CDR1 ENHRY and CDR2 SYGVKD. This CDR3 spans 12 amino acids. For the CDR3, the DNA is TGTGCCATAGGGACGGTGAATGAAAAACTGTTTTTT. Protein product: CAIGTVNEKLFF.

The DNA for the CDR3 is TGTGCCAGCAGTTTAGGGACAACCTACGAGCAGTACTTC. Its protein is CASSLGTTYEQYF. The V and J genes are TRBV28 and TRBJ2-7; D may be TRBD1 (6 bases). There are 13 residues in the CDR3. Per germline, CDR1 MDHEN and CDR2 SYDVKM. Trimming pared 2 bases from V and 2 bases from J, leaving 7 bases between.

The rearrangement uses TRBV5-4 and TRBJ2-5; 8 positions agree with TRBD2. The CDR3 is 13 residues long. Germline CDR1 and CDR2: SGHNT and YYREEE (reference sequence). After removal of 4 bases from V and 3 bases from J, the junction contained 2 bases not matched to a gene. The CDR3 region is CASSRSGKETQYF. The DNA for the CDR3 is TGTGCCAGCAGCCGTAGCGGGAAAGAGACCCAGTACTTC.

V is TRBV1 and J is TRBJ1-2; TRBD1 is taken as the D call from the table, unchecked against the DNA. TRBV1 is a known pseudogene. The CDR3 is made up of 15 amino acids. The CDR3 here is CTSSQPGQGAKGYTF. CDR3 bases: TGCACCAGCAGCCAACCTGGACAGGGGGCGAAGGGCTACACCTTC.

The rearrangement uses TRBV7-2 and TRBJ1-1, with a tentative D call TRBD1 (5 bases). Trimming left V 1 base short and J 4 bases short, with 10 bases between. CDR3 length: 14 amino acids. CDR1 and CDR2 (germline): SGHTA, FQGNSA. Here the CDR3 DNA reads TGTGCCAGCAGCTTAGGGGGGTCCGGCACTGAAGCTTTCTTT. Amino acids: CASSLGGSGTEAFF.

The V call is TRBV28, the J call TRBJ2-5, with 8 bases fitting TRBD2. Trimming took 7 bases from V and 1 from J; bases not matched to a gene: 5. CDR1 is MDHEN, CDR2 SYDVKM, per germline. There are 14 residues in the CDR3. The CDR3, as DNA: TGTGCCAGCAAGCCGGGGGGGGGCCAAGAGACCCAGTACTTC. Translated: CASKPGGGQETQYF.

The chain joins TRBV4-3 to TRBJ1-1; TRBD1 aligns across 7 bases. V lost 6 bases to trimming and J lost 3 bases; unmatched junction nucleotides: 7. This CDR3 has 14 amino acids. CDR1 and CDR2 from the germline V gene are LGHNA and YSLEER. The CDR3 sequence: CASSLNTGDTEAFF. In DNA form, the CDR3 reads TGCGCCAGCAGTCTAAATACAGGGGACACTGAAGCTTTCTTT.

Worth noting for this clone: The sample contains more than one DNA sequence encoding this CDR3. This chain links TRBV7-8 with TRBJ1-1; D remains unclear. This CDR3 comprises 13 residues. Germline CDR1 and CDR2: SGHVS and FQNEAQ. The V and J ends lost 4 bases and 0 bases respectively, with 6 bases between them. CDR3 in DNA: TGTGCCAGCAGCTCCACAGTGAACACTGAAGCTTTCTTT. This codes for CASSSTVNTEAFF.

This rearrangement joins TRBV2 to TRBJ1-1, with D perhaps TRBD1 (5 bases). The V and J ends lost 0 bases and 1 base respectively, with 9 bases between them. The germline V gene encodes CDR1 SNHLY and CDR2 FYNNEI. The CDR3 contains 15 residues. The CDR3 DNA reads TGTGCCAGCAGTGAAGCTAGTAGGGGGAACACTGAAGCTTTCTTT. Amino acids: CASSEASRGNTEAFF.